The clone carrying this T cell receptor beta chain came up a few times. Its antigen is unknown. This entry belongs to a study of response to subunit inactivated influenza vaccine. From the RT-PCR reads, TCRdb called clonotypes with MiXCR, one entry per CDR3 protein. The sample includes over 750,000 distinct CDR3 sequences, 21% of them seen just once. Overall study findings and caveats: The authors proposed limited new T cell recruitment per seasonal influenza vaccination.

This CDR3 has 14 residues. V lost 6 bases to trimming and J lost 9 bases; unmatched junction nucleotides: 10. J is TRBJ2-1 and V is TRBV12-3 or TRBV12-4; 8 nucleotides align to TRBD1. Sequencing was performed on PBMCs from blood, taken 4 to 6 days after vaccination. The receptor comes from a man aged 50-60 years who received an inactivated influenza vaccine. The CDR3 region has the DNA TGTGCCAGCAGGATGGGCCCAGGGGGCCGTGAGCAGTTCTTC. It codes for CASRMGPGGREQFF.